The 6 T cell receptor beta chains given below trace back to one sample, sequenced in a study of cytomegalovirus exposure and HLA in healthy donors. Sequencing used immunoSEQ multiplex PCR; TCRdb keeps in-frame clones, though not all of them. The sample records about 260,000 clones, around 90% being singletons. The sequencing sample was made of PBMCs. The receptors stem from a woman in her thirties in good health and CMV-seronegative.

This clone showed up just a few times. The chain uses TRBV5-8 and TRBJ1-2; D gene unclear. Trimming removed 2 bases at V and 4 bases at J, with 15 bases between. This CDR3 region has 15 residues. CDR1 SGHTS and CDR2 YDEGEE come from the germline V gene. The CDR3 DNA is TGTGCCAGCAGCTTAAAGGTCCAGGCCGGCTATGGCTACACCTTC. This sequence encodes CASSLKVQAGYGYTF.

This clone was counted between two and nine times. V is TRBV5-1 and J is TRBJ2-2, with 8 bases fitting TRBD2. V shed 1 base and J 6 bases; nucleotides not matched to a gene: 8. The CDR3 length is 16 residues. The V gene's germline CDR1 is SGHRS and CDR2 YFSETQ. CDR3 amino acids: CASSLIQRESAGELFF. The CDR3 coding sequence is TGCGCCAGCAGCTTGATACAGCGGGAGTCGGCCGGGGAGCTGTTTTTT.

The chain carries TRBV15 and TRBJ1-2; TRBD1 is a possible D gene (5 bases). The CDR3 is made up of 13 amino acids. CDR1 LNHNV and CDR2 YYDKDF come from the germline V gene (reference sequence). Trimming removed 2 bases at V and 5 bases at J, with 9 bases between. The DNA of the CDR3 is TGTGCCACCAGCAGACCCGGACAATATGGCTACACCTTC. It encodes CATSRPGQYGYTF.

The rearrangement links TRBV11-2 to TRBJ2-3; D not resolved. The CDR3 contains 11 residues. Germline V gene data show CDR1 as SGHAT and CDR2 as FQNNGV. Trimming removed 6 bases at V and 4 bases at J, with 5 bases between. The CDR3, as DNA: TGTGCCAGCAGTTTCCCAGATACGCAGTATTTT. Translation gives CASSFPDTQYF.

The rearrangement links TRBV7-2 to TRBJ2-3; D is possibly TRBD2 (6 bases). Germline V gene sequence: CDR1 SGHTA, CDR2 FQGNSA. V gave up 5 bases and J gave up 3 bases, with 15 bases separating them. The CDR3 runs 15 residues. The CDR3 sequence is CASSPRVTRTDTQYF. The CDR3 coding sequence is TGTGCCAGCAGCCCCCGGGTGACTAGGACAGATACGCAGTATTTT.

This rearrangement joins TRBV27 to TRBJ2-7; D not resolved. Germline lookup yields CDR1 MNHEY and CDR2 SMNVEV (reference sequence). The CDR3 extends over 13 amino acids. The V end was cut by 3 bases, the J end by 2 bases, with 8 bases between. The CDR3 bases are TGTGCCAGCAGTTTCGGACCTCCCTACGAGCAGTACTTC. Translating gives CASSFGPPYEQYF.